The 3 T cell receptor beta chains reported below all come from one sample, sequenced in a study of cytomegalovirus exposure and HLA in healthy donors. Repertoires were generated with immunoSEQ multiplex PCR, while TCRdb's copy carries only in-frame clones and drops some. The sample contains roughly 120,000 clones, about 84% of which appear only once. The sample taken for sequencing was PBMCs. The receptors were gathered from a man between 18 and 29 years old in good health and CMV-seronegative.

The CDR3 spells CASSPTDPPQAFF. The CDR3 nucleotides are TGTGCCAGCAGCCCGACTGACCCACCCCAAGCTTTCTTT. The chain employs TRBV7-9 and TRBJ1-1; D not certain. Germline loops: CDR1 SEHNR, CDR2 FQNEAQ (reference sequence). V dropped 5 bases and J dropped 9 bases, with 16 bases sitting between them. The CDR3 loop spans 13 amino acids.

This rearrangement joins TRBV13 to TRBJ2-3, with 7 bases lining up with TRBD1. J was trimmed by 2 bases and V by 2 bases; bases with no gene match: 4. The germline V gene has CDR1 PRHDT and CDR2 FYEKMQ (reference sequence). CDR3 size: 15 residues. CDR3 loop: CASSLRDSYTDTQYF. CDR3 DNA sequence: TGTGCCAGCAGCTTACGGGACAGTTACACAGATACGCAGTATTTT. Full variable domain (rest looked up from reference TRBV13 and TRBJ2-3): AAGVIQSPRHLIKEKRETATLKCYPIPRHDTVYWYQQGPGQDPQFLISFYEKMQSDKGSIPDRFSAQQFSDYHSELNMSSLELGDSALYFCASSLRDSYTDTQYFGPGTRLTVL.

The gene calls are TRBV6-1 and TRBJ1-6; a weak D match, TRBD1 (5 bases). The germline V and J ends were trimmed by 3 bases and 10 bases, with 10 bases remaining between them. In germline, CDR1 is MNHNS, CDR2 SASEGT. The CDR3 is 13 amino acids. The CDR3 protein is CASSEARGSPLHF. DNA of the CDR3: TGTGCCAGCAGTGAGGCCCGGGGGTCACCCCTCCACTTT.